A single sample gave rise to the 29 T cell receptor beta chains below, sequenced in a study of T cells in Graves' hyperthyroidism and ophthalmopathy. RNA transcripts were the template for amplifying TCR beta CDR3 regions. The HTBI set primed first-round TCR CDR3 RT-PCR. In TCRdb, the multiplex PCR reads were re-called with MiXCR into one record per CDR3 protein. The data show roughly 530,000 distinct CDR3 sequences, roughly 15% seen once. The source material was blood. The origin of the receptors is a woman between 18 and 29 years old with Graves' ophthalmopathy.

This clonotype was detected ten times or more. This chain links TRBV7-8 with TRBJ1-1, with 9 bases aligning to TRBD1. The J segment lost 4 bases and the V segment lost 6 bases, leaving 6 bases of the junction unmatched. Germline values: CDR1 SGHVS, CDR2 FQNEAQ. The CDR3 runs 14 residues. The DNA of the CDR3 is TGTGCCAGCAGTTGGGACAGGGTGGGCACTGAAGCTTTCTTT. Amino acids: CASSWDRVGTEAFF.

DNA for the CDR3: TGCAGCGTCCGGGACAGCTCCTACGAGCAGTACTTC. This gives the protein CSVRDSSYEQYF. This chain joins TRBV29-1 and TRBJ2-7; 7 bases fit TRBD1. The CDR3 totals 12 residues. Germline lookup yields CDR1 SQVTM and CDR2 ANQGSEA. With 6 bases clipped from V and 0 bases from J, the junction kept 2 bases outside the gene matches.

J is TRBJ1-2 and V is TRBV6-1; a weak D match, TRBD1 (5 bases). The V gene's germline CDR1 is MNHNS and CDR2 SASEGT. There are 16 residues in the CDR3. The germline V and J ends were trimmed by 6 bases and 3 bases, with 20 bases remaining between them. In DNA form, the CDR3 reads TGTGCCAGCAGCGCCTCTACGATTCTGGGGGACTATGGCTACACCTTC. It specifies CASSASTILGDYGYTF.

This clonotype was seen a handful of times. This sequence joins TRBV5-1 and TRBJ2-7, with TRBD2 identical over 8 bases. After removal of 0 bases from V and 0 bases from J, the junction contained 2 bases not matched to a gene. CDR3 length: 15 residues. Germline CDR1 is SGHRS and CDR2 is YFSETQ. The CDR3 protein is CASSLVSGASYEQYF. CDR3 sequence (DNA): TGCGCCAGCAGCTTGGTTAGCGGGGCCTCCTACGAGCAGTACTTC. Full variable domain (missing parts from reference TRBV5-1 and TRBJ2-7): KAGVTQTPRYLIKTRGQQVTLSCSPISGHRSVSWYQQTPGQGLQFLFEYFSETQRNKGNFPGRFSGRQFSNSRSEMNVSTLELGDSALYLCASSLVSGASYEQYFGPGTRLTVT.

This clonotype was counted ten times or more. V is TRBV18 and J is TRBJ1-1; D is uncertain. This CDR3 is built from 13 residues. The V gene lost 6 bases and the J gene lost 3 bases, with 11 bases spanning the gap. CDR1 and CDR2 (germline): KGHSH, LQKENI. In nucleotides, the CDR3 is TGTGCCAGCTCCTTCAAAAGGGACACTGAAGCTTTCTTT. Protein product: CASSFKRDTEAFF.

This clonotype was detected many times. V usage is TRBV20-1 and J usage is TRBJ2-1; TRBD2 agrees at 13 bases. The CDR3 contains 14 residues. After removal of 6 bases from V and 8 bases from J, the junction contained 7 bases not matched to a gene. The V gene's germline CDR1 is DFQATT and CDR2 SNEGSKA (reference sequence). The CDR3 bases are TGCAGTGCACTACTAGCGGGGGGGCTCCATGAGCAGTTCTTC. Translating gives CSALLAGGLHEQFF.

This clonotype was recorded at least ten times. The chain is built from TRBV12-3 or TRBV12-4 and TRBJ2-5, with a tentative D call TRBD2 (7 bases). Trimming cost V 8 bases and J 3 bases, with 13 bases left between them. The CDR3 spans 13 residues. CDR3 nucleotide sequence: TGTGCCAGCGGCGGGGGCAGGGAAGAGACCCAGTACTTC. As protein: CASGGGREETQYF.

In nucleotides, the CDR3 is TGCGCCAGCGCGCGTGGGACAGGGGGCAACACTGAAGCTTTCTTT. Its protein product is CASARGTGGNTEAFF. The rearrangement uses TRBV5-1 and TRBJ1-1, with 12 positions matching TRBD1. CDR1 is SGHRS and CDR2 is YFSETQ in the germline V gene. Trimming cost V 7 bases and J 2 bases; bases outside gene matches: 6. The CDR3 contains 15 residues.

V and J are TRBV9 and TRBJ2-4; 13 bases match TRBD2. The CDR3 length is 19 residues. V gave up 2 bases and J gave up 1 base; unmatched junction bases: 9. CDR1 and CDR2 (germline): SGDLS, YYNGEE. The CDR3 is CASSVGLAGMGGAKNIQYF. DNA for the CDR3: TGTGCCAGCAGCGTGGGACTAGCGGGAATGGGAGGGGCCAAAAACATTCAGTACTTC.

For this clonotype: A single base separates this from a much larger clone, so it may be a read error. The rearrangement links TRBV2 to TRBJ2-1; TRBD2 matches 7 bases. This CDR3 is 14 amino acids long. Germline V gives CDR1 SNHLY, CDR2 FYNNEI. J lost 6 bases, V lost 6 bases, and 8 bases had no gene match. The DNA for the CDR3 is TGTGCCAGCAGGGAAAGCGGGGAGTGCAATGAGCAGTTCTTC. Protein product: CASRESGECNEQFF.

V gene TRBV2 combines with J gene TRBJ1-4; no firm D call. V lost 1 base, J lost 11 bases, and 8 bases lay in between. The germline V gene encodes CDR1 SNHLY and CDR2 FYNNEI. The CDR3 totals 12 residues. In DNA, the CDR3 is TGTGCCAGCAGTGAAGACCTTGGGAAACTGTTTTTT. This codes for CASSEDLGKLFF.

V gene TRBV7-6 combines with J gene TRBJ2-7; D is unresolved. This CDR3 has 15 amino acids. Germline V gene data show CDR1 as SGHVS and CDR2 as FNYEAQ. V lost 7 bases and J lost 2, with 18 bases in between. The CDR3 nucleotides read TGTGCCAGCACCCCCGCCCCGGCCTCCACCTACGAGCAGTACTTC. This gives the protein CASTPAPASTYEQYF.

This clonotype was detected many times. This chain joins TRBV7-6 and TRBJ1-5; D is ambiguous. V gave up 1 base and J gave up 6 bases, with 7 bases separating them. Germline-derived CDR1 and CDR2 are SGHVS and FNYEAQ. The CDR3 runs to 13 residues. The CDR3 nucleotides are TGTGCCAGCAGCTTAGAAGGCGGTCAGCCCCAGCATTTT. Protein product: CASSLEGGQPQHF.

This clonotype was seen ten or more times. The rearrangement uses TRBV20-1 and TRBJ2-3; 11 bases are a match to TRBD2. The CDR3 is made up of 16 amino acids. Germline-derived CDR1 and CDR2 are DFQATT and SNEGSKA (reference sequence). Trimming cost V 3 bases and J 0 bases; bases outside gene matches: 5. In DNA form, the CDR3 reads TGCAGTGCTAGCGCTGGGACTAGCGGAAGCACAGATACGCAGTATTTT. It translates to CSASAGTSGSTDTQYF.

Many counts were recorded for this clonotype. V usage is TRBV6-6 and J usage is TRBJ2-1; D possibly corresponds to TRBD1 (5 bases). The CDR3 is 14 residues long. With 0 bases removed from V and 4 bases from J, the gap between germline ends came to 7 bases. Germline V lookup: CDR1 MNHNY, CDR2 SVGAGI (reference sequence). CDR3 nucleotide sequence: TGTGCCAGCAGTTACTCTAGGGGTTACAATGAGCAGTTCTTC. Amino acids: CASSYSRGYNEQFF.

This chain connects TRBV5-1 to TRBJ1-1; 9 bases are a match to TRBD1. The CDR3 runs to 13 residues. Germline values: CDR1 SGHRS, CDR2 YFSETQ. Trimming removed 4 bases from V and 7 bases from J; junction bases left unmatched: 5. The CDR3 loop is CASSPTGGVEAFF. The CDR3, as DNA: TGCGCCAGCAGCCCGACAGGGGGAGTTGAAGCTTTCTTT.

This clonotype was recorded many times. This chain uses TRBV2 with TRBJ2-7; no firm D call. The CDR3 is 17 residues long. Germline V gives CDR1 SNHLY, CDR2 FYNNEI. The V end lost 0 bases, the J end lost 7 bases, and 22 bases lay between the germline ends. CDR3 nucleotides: TGTGCCAGCAGTGAAGCGCTTGGGCGGACCTGGGATTGGGAGCAGTACTTC. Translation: CASSEALGRTWDWEQYF.

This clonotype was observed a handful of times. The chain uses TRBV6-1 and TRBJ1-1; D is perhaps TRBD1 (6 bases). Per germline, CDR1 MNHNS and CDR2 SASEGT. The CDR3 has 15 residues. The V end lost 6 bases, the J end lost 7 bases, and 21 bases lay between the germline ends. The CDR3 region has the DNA TGTGCCAGCAGCCCTTCAGGGGCCAAAGCAAGTGAAGCTTTCTTT. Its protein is CASSPSGAKASEAFF.

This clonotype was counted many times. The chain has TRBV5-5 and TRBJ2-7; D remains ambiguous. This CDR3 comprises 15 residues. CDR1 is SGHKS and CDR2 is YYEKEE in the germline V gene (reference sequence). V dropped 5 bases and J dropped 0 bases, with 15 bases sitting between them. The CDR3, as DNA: TGTGCCAGCAGTTTTGACACTTTAAGCTCCTACGAGCAGTACTTC. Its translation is CASSFDTLSSYEQYF.

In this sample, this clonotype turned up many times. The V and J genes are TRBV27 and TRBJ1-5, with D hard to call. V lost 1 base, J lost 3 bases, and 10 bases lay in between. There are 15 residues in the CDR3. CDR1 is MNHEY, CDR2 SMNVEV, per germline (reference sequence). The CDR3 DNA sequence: TGTGCCAGCAGTTTATTCGCTGGGCTCAATCAGCCCCAGCATTTT. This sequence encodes CASSLFAGLNQPQHF.

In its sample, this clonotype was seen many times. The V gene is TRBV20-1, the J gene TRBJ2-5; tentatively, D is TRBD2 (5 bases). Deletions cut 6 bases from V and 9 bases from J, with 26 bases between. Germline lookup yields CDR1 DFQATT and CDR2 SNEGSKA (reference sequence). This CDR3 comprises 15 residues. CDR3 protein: CSASDYGAAVSAQYF. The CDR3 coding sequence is TGCAGTGCCAGCGACTATGGTGCCGCCGTGAGTGCCCAGTACTTC.

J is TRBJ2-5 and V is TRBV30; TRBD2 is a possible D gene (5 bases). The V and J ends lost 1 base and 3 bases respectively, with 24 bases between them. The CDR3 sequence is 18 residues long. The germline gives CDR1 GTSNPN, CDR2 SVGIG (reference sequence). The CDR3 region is CAWSGYGLGRRGKETQYF. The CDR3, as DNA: TGTGCCTGGAGTGGCTACGGATTGGGCCGACGGGGTAAAGAGACCCAGTACTTC.

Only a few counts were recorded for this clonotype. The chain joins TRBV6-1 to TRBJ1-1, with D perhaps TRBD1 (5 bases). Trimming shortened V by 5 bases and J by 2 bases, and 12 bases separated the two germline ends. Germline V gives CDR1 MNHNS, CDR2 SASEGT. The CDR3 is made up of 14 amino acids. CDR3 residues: CASSSTDSNTEAFF. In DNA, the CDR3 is TGTGCCAGCAGTTCGACAGACTCTAACACTGAAGCTTTCTTT.

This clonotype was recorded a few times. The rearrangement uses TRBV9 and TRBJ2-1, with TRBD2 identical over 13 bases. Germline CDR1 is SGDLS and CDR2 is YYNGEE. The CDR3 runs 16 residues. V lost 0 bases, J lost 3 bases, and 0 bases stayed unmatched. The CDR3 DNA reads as TGTGCCAGCAGCGTAGGGACTAGCGGGAGCTACAATGAGCAGTTCTTC. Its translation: CASSVGTSGSYNEQFF.

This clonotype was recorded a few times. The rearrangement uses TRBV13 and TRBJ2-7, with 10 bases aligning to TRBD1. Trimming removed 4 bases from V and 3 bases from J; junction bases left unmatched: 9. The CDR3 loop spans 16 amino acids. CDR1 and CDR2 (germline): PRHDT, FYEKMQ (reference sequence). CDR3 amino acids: CASSSGRDRGFYEQYF. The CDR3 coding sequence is TGTGCCAGCAGCTCGGGCCGGGACAGGGGCTTCTACGAGCAGTACTTC.

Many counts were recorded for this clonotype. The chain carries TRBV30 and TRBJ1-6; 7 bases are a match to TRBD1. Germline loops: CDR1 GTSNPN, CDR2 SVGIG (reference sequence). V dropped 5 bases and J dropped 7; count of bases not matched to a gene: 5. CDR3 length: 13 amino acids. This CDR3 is CAWAGTVNSPLHF. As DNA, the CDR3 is TGTGCCTGGGCCGGGACAGTGAATTCACCCCTCCACTTT.

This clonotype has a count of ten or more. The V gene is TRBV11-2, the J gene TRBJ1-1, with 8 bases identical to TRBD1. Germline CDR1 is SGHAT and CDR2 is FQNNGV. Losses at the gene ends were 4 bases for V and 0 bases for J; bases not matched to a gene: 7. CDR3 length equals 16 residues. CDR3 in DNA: TGTGCCAGCAGCTCCCCAGGGGGCCTACTGAACACTGAAGCTTTCTTT. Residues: CASSSPGGLLNTEAFF.

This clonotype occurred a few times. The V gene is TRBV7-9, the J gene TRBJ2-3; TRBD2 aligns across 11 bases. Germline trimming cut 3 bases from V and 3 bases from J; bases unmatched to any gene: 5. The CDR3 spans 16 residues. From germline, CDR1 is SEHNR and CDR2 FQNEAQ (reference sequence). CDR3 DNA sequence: TGTGCCAGCAGCTTTTTACTAGCGGGAGAGACAGATACGCAGTATTTT. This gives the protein CASSFLLAGETDTQYF.

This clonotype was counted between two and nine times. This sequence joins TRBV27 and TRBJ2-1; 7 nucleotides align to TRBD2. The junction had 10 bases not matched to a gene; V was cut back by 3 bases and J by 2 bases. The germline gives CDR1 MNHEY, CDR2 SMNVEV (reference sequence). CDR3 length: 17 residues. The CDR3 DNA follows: TGTGCCAGCAGTTTTTCGAAGGGAGGGTACCCCTACAATGAGCAGTTCTTC. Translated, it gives CASSFSKGGYPYNEQFF.